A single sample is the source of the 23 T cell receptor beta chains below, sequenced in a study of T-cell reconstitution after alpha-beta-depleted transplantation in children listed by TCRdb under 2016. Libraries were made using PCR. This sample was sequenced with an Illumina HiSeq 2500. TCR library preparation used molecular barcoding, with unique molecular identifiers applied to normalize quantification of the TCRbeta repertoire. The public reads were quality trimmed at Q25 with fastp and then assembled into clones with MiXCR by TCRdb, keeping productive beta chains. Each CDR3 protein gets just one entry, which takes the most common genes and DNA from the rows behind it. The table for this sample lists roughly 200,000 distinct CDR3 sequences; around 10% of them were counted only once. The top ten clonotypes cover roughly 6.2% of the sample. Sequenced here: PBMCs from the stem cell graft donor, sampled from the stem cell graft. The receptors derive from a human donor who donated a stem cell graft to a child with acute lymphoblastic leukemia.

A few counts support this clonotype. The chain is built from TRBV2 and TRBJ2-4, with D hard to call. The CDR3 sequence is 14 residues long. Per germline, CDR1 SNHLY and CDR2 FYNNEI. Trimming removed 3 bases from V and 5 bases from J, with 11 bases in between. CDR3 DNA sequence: TGTGCCAGCAGTGAGCAGCAGTTCCAAAACATTCAGTACTTC. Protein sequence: CASSEQQFQNIQYF.

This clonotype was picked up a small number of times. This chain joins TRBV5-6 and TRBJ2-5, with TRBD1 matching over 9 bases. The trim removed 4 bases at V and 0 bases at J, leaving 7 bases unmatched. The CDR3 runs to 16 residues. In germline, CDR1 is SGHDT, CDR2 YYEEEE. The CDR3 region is CASSTPGTGYQETQYF. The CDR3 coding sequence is TGTGCCAGCAGCACCCCCGGGACAGGGTACCAAGAGACCCAGTACTTC. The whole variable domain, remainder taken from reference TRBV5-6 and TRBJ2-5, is DAGVTQSPTHLIKTRGQQVTLRCSPKSGHDTVSWYQQALGQGPQFIFQYYEEEERQRGNFPDRFSGHQFPNYSSELNVNALLLGDSALYLCASSTPGTGYQETQYFGPGTRLLVL.

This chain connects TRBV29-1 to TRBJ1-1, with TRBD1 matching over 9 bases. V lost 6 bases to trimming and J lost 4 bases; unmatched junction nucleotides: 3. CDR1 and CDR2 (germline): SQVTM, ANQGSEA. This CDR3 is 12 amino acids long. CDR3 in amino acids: CSVRDRVTEAFF. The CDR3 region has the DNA TGCAGCGTCCGGGACAGGGTCACTGAAGCTTTCTTT.

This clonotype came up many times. Here the CDR3 reads CASSQDPRGNEQFF. Here the CDR3 DNA reads TGTGCCAGCAGCCAAGATCCGCGGGGGAATGAGCAGTTCTTC. V and J are TRBV4-2 and TRBJ2-1, with 7 bases fitting TRBD2. Germline lookup yields CDR1 LGHNA and CDR2 YNFKEQ. V lost 0 bases and J lost 7; bases outside the gene matches: 3. This CDR3 contains 14 residues.

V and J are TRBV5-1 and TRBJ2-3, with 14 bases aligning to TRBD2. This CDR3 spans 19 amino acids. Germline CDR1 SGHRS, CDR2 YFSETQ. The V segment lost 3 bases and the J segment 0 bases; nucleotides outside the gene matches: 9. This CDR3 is CASSWTGTSGGVSTDTQYF. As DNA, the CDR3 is TGCGCCAGCAGCTGGACCGGGACTAGCGGGGGAGTCAGCACAGATACGCAGTATTTT.

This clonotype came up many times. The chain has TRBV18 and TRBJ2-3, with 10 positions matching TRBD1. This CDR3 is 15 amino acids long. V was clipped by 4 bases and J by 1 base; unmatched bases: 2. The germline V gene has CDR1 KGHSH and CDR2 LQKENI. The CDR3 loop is CASSRDRGRTDTQYF. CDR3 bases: TGTGCCAGCTCACGGGACAGGGGCCGCACAGATACGCAGTATTTT.

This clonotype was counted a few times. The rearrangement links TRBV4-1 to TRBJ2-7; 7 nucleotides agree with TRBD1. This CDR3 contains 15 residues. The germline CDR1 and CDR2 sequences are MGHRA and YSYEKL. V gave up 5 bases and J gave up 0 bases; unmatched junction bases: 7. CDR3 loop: CASSERQGSSYEQYF. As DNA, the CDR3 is TGCGCCAGCAGCGAAAGACAGGGCAGCTCCTACGAGCAGTACTTC.

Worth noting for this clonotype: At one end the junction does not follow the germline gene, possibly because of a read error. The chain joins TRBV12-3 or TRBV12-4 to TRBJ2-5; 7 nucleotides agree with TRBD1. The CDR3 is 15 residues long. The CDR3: CASSPTGIGEETQNF. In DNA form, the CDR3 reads TGTGCCAGCAGTCCGACAGGGATTGGAGAAGAGACTCAGAACTTC.

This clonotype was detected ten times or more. CDR3 residues: CSASGTGVSYEQYF. The CDR3 coding sequence is TGCAGTGCTTCCGGGACAGGAGTCTCCTACGAGCAGTACTTC. The chain links TRBV20-1 to TRBJ2-7; 8 bases fit TRBD1. CDR1 and CDR2 (germline): DFQATT, SNEGSKA (reference sequence). This CDR3 contains 14 residues. The V gene end was trimmed by 5 bases and the J gene end by 0 bases; junction bases not matched to a gene: 6.

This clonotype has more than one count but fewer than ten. In DNA, the CDR3 is TGTGCCAGCAGCAACAATAATTCACCCCTCCACTTT. Its protein is CASSNNNSPLHF. V and J are TRBV7-9 and TRBJ1-6, with no clear D. Trimming left V 5 bases short and J 5 bases short, with 4 bases between. From germline, CDR1 is SEHNR and CDR2 FQNEAQ (reference sequence). This CDR3 contains 12 residues.

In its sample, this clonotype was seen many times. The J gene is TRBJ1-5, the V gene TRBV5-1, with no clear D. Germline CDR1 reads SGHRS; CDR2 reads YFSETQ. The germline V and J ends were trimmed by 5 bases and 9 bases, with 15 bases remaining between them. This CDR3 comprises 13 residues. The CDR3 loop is CASRSSTEGPQHF. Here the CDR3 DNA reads TGCGCCAGCAGATCGTCTACAGAGGGGCCCCAGCATTTT.

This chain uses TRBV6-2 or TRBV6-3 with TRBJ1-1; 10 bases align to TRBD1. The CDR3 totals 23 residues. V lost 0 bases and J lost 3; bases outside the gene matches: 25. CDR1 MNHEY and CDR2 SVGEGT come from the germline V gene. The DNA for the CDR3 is TGTGCCAGCAGTTACTCGTCTGGGGACAGGGGAAGGCAGCTCATCCTCGGGGACACTGAAGCTTTCTTT. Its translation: CASSYSSGDRGRQLILGDTEAFF.

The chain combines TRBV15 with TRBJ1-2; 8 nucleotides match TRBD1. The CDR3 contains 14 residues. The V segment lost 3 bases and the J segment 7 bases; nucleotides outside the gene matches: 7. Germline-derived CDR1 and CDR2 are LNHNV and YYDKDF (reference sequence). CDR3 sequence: CATSSIGTGRGYTF. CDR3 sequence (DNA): TGTGCCACCAGCAGTATAGGGACAGGCCGTGGCTACACCTTC.

Here the CDR3 DNA reads TGCAGTGCTAGCGGGGGGTACCAAGAGACCCAGTACTTC. Translation: CSASGGYQETQYF. The rearrangement joins TRBV20-1 to TRBJ2-5; 7 bases match TRBD2. Germline CDR1 is DFQATT and CDR2 is SNEGSKA (reference sequence). The CDR3 totals 13 residues. The trim removed 3 bases at V and 0 bases at J, leaving 1 base unmatched.

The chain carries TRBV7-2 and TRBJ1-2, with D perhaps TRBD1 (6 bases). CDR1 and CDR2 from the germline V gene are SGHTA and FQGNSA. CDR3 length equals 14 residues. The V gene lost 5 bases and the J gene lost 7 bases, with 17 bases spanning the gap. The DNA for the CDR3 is TGTGCCAGCAGCATTGACAGGTTTTCTAGTGGCTACACCTTC. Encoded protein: CASSIDRFSSGYTF.

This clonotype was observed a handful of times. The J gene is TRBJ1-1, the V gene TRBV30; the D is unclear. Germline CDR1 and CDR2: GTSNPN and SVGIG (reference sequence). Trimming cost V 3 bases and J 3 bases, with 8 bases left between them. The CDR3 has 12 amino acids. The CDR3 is CAWRPRDTEAFF. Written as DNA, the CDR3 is TGTGCCTGGAGACCTAGGGACACTGAAGCTTTCTTT. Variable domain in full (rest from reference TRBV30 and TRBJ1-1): SQTIHQWPATLVQPVGSPLSLECTVEGTSNPNLYWYRQAAGRGLQLLFYSVGIGQISSEVPQNLSASRPQDRQFILSSKKLLLSDSGFYLCAWRPRDTEAFFGQGTRLTVV.

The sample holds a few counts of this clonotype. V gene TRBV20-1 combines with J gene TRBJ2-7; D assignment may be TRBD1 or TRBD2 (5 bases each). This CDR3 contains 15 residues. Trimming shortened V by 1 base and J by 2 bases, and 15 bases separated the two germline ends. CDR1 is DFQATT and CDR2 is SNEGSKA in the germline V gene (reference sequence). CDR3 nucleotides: TGCAGTGCTAGAGTGCTGAGGGGCATCGCCTACGAGCAGTACTTC. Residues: CSARVLRGIAYEQYF.

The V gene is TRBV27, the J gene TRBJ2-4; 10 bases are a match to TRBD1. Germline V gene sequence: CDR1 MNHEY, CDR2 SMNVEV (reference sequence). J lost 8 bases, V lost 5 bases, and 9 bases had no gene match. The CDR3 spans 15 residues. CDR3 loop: CASSPRQGARDIQYF. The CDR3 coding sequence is TGTGCCAGCAGTCCTAGACAGGGGGCCAGAGACATTCAGTACTTC.

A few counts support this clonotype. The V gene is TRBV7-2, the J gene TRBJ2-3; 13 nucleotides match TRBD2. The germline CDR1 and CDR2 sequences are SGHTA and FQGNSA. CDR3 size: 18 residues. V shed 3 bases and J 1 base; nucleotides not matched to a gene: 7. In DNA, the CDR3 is TGTGCCAGCAGCTTTGGGACTAGCGGGACCCCTGGCACAGATACGCAGTATTTT. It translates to CASSFGTSGTPGTDTQYF. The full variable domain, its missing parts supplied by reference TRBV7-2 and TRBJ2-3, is GAGVSQSPSNKVTEKGKDVELRCDPISGHTALYWYRQSLGQGLEFLIYFQGNSAPDKSGLPSDRFSAERTGGSVSTLTIQRTQQEDSAVYLCASSFGTSGTPGTDTQYFGPGTRLTVL.

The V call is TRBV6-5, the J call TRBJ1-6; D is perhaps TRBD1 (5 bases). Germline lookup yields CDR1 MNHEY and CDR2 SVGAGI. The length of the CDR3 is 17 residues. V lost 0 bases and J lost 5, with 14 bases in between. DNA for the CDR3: TGTGCCAGCAGTTACTCGATATCAGGGAATCATAATTCACCCCTCCACTTT. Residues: CASSYSISGNHNSPLHF.

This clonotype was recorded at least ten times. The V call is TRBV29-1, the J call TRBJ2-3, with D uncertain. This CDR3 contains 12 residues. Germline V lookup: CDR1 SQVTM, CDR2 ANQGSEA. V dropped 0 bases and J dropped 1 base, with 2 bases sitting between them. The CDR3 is CSVEEGTDTQYF. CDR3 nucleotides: TGCAGCGTTGAAGAGGGCACAGATACGCAGTATTTT.

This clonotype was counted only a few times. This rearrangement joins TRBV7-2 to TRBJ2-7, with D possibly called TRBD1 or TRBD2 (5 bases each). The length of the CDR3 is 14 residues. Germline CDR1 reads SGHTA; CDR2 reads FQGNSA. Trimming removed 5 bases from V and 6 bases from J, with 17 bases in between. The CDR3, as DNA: TGTGCCAGCAGCCCGACCCGGGGACGTACCGAGCAGTACTTC. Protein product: CASSPTRGRTEQYF.

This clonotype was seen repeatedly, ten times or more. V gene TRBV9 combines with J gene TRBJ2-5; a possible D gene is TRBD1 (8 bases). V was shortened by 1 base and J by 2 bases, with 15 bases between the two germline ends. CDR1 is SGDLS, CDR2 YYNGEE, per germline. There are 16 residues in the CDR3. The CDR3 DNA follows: TGTGCCAGCAGCGTAAACTCACAGGGGGGGCAAGAGACCCAGTACTTC. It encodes CASSVNSQGGQETQYF.